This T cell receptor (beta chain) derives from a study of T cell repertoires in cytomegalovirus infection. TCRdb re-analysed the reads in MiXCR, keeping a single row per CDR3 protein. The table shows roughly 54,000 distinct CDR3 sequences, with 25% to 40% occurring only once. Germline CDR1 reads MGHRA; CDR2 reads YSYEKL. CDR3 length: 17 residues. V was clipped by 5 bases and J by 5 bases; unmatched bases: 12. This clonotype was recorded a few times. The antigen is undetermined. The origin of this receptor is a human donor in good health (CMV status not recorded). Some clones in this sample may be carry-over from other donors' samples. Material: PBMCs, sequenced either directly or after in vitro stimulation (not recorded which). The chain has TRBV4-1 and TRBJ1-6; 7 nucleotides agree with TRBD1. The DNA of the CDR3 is TGCGCCAGCAGCGGAACAATCCCGGGACAGCATAATTCACCCCTCCACTTT. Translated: CASSGTIPGQHNSPLHF.